This record covers a single T cell receptor beta chain. The assay was immunoSEQ multiplex PCR, and TCRdb's table has in-frame clones only and misses some. The sample includes roughly 56,000 clones, about 90% of them seen just once. Germline V gene sequence: CDR1 SGHRS, CDR2 YFSETQ. V shed 0 bases and J shed 4 bases, with 16 bases lying between them. This CDR3 comprises 16 residues. The data were taken from a study of graft-versus-host responses after intestinal transplantation. This specimen consisted of PBMCs, obtained around 120 days after intestinal transplantation. The TCR was taken from a human patient who received an intestinal transplant, so some T cells may come from the graft donor. This sequence joins TRBV5-1 and TRBJ1-2, with D perhaps matching TRBD1 (5 bases). DNA for the CDR3: TGCGCCAGCAGCTTGGCCGGGGGAGGGGCAGGCTATGGCTACACCTTC. Its protein product is CASSLAGGGAGYGYTF.